This TCR beta chain was recovered during a study of blood T cells in healthy people across ages. Through a sample-barcoded 5' primer and a J-beta primer mix, a second PCR was run for roughly 7 to 12 cycles. From the 5' RACE reads, TCRdb called clonotypes with MiXCR, one entry per CDR3 protein. The sample lists about 970,000 distinct CDR3 sequences, roughly 51% occurring once. Trimming took off 4 bases at V and 4 bases at J, with 17 bases between the two ends. The CDR3 consists of 15 residues. CDR1 is SGHAT, CDR2 FQNNGV, per germline. This receptor was obtained from a woman aged 55-69 years in good health. Source material: blood. This sequence joins TRBV11-2 and TRBJ2-7, with a weak D call TRBD2 (5 bases). CDR3: CASSSDHGNRYEQYF. The CDR3 DNA reads as TGTGCCAGCAGCTCAGATCACGGGAATCGATACGAGCAGTACTTC.